These 17 T cell receptor beta chains share one sample of origin, sequenced in a study of cytotoxic CD8 clonotypes in ibrutinib-treated CLL. Here immunoSEQ multiplex PCR was the method, and the copy in TCRdb shows in-frame clones only, minus some. The sample yields approximately 67,000 clones, over 75% seen once. Source: PBMCs, taken at disease progression, from a patient treated with ibrutinib. The receptors stem from a human donor with chronic lymphocytic leukemia.

The V call is TRBV11-2, the J call TRBJ2-7; D is perhaps TRBD1 (5 bases). Germline CDR1 and CDR2: SGHAT and FQNNGV. This CDR3 region has 15 residues. Trimming took off 4 bases at V and 1 base at J, with 14 bases between the two ends. The CDR3 protein is CASSSQPRVSYEQYF. The CDR3 DNA sequence: TGTGCCAGCAGCTCCCAGCCCAGGGTGTCCTACGAGCAGTACTTC.

The J gene is TRBJ1-5, the V gene TRBV28; TRBD1 is a possible D gene (5 bases). The CDR3 extends over 16 amino acids. The germline V gene encodes CDR1 MDHEN and CDR2 SYDVKM. Trimming took off 4 bases at V and 0 bases at J, with 13 bases between the two ends. Here the CDR3 reads CASSSGVTVSNQPQHF. The CDR3 coding sequence is TGTGCCAGCAGTTCTGGGGTGACAGTTAGCAATCAGCCCCAGCATTTT.

The rearrangement uses TRBV4-1 and TRBJ1-4; D is uncertain. V was trimmed by 4 bases and J by 8 bases, leaving 14 bases between them. Per germline, CDR1 MGHRA and CDR2 YSYEKL. The CDR3 contains 14 residues. The CDR3 nucleotides are TGCGCCAGCAGCCGTGGGCAGGCTCGCGAAAAACTGTTTTTT. It translates to CASSRGQAREKLFF.

V usage is TRBV9 and J usage is TRBJ2-2, with 12 bases lining up with TRBD2. Trimming removed 4 bases from V and 3 bases from J; junction bases left unmatched: 1. This CDR3 comprises 15 residues. Germline-derived CDR1 and CDR2 are SGDLS and YYNGEE. The CDR3 DNA sequence: TGTGCCAGCAGCCTAGCGGGAGGGGACACCGGGGAGCTGTTTTTT. Amino acids: CASSLAGGDTGELFF.

This rearrangement joins TRBV7-3 to TRBJ2-1; either TRBD1 or TRBD2 may fit D (5 bases each). The V end was cut by 5 bases, the J end by 12 bases, with 20 bases between. The V gene's germline CDR1 is SGHTA and CDR2 FQGTGA. The CDR3 consists of 14 residues. The CDR3 DNA reads TGTGCCAGCAGCCCCCCGGGGCTCCCACTACGGCAGTTCTTC. Translating gives CASSPPGLPLRQFF.

Concerning this clone itself: The sample carries other DNA sequences with the same CDR3. This rearrangement joins TRBV5-1 to TRBJ1-1; weak D call: TRBD1 (5 bases). Germline V gene lookup returns CDR1 SGHRS and CDR2 YFSETQ. The CDR3 consists of 14 residues. Trimming shortened V by 0 bases and J by 5 bases, and 11 bases separated the two germline ends. CDR3 DNA: TGCGCCAGCAGCTTGGTCGGGGGAGATACTGAAGCTTTCTTT. It yields the protein CASSLVGGDTEAFF. The whole variable domain, remainder taken from reference TRBV5-1 and TRBJ1-1, is KAGVTQTPRYLIKTRGQQVTLSCSPISGHRSVSWYQQTPGQGLQFLFEYFSETQRNKGNFPGRFSGRQFSNSRSEMNVSTLELGDSALYLCASSLVGGDTEAFFGQGTRLTVV.

This chain links TRBV4-1 with TRBJ1-4, with 7 bases identical to TRBD1. The V gene end was trimmed by 6 bases and the J gene end by 3 bases; junction bases not matched to a gene: 10. This CDR3 has 16 residues. CDR1 is MGHRA, CDR2 YSYEKL, per germline. CDR3 DNA: TGCGCCAGCAGTCAGAGGCCCGGGACAGCTAATGAAAAACTGTTTTTT. Translated, it gives CASSQRPGTANEKLFF.

The chain uses TRBV5-1 and TRBJ1-3, with 9 bases that match TRBD1. The CDR3 has 15 amino acids. Unmatched junction bases numbered 5, after V lost 3 bases and J lost 4 bases. The germline gives CDR1 SGHRS, CDR2 YFSETQ. DNA of the CDR3: TGCGCCAGCAGCTACGGACAGGGGCAAGGAAACACCATATATTTT. Protein product: CASSYGQGQGNTIYF.

The chain combines TRBV9 with TRBJ1-1, with TRBD1 as a possible D gene (5 bases). CDR1 SGDLS and CDR2 YYNGEE come from the germline V gene. Trimming cost V 2 bases and J 0 bases, with 14 bases left between them. The CDR3 is 16 residues long. The CDR3, as DNA: TGTGCCAGCAGCGTCTGGGACGGGAGGTTGAACACTGAAGCTTTCTTT. It is translated as CASSVWDGRLNTEAFF.

J is TRBJ1-1 and V is TRBV13; D not resolved. Germline V CDR1 and CDR2: PRHDT, FYEKMQ (reference sequence). This CDR3 contains 15 residues. V was cut by 5 bases and J by 0 bases, with 13 bases left in between. The CDR3 sequence: CASSVTLPLNTEAFF. The CDR3 nucleotides are TGTGCCAGCAGCGTAACACTTCCCCTGAACACTGAAGCTTTCTTT.

J is TRBJ1-1 and V is TRBV19; no firm D call. CDR1 is LNHDA, CDR2 SQIVND, per germline (reference sequence). The CDR3 covers 14 residues. V lost 3 bases and J 4 bases, leaving 12 bases between the germline ends. As DNA, the CDR3 is TGTGCCAGTAGTATGGAGTATCATGGCACTGAAGCTTTCTTT. This translates into CASSMEYHGTEAFF.

V is TRBV18 and J is TRBJ1-1; D is unclear. Deletions cut 1 base from V and 2 bases from J, with 5 bases between. The CDR3 totals 13 residues. Germline CDR1 reads KGHSH; CDR2 reads LQKENI. The CDR3 DNA reads as TGTGCCAGCTCACCACAGGACAACACTGAAGCTTTCTTT. This gives the protein CASSPQDNTEAFF.

The chain carries TRBV11-3 and TRBJ2-1, with TRBD2 identical over 10 bases. CDR1 is SGHNT, CDR2 YENEEA, per germline. The CDR3 length is 14 residues. After removal of 5 bases from V and 5 bases from J, the junction contained 3 bases not matched to a gene. The CDR3 nucleotides are TGTGCCAGCAGCACGGGACTAGCGAACAATGAGCAGTTCTTC. Protein product: CASSTGLANNEQFF.

The chain recombines TRBV19 with TRBJ2-1; weak D call: TRBD2 (5 bases). Trimming removed 5 bases at V and 7 bases at J, with 12 bases between. The CDR3 sequence is 13 residues long. CDR1 and CDR2 from the germline V gene are LNHDA and SQIVND (reference sequence). The CDR3 nucleotides read TGTGCCAGTAGTTCTCTAGCCCAAAATGAGCAGTTCTTC. Its protein is CASSSLAQNEQFF.

The V gene is TRBV7-8, the J gene TRBJ1-6, with D possibly matching TRBD1 (6 bases). This CDR3 is 15 amino acids long. Trimming removed 1 base from V and 6 bases from J, with 10 bases in between. Germline lookup yields CDR1 SGHVS and CDR2 FQNEAQ. For the CDR3, the DNA is TGTGCCAGCAGCTTAGAGTACAGGGCTAATTCACCCCTCCACTTT. Translated, it gives CASSLEYRANSPLHF.

This chain links TRBV30 with TRBJ1-2; a weak D match, TRBD1 (5 bases). Trimming left V 7 bases short and J 7 bases short, with 19 bases between. Germline V gene lookup returns CDR1 GTSNPN and CDR2 SVGIG (reference sequence). This CDR3 contains 13 residues. Here the CDR3 reads CASPVGGPLGYTF. Written as DNA, the CDR3 is TGTGCCTCCCCAGTCGGGGGTCCCCTTGGCTACACCTTC.

The rearrangement links TRBV6-5 to TRBJ1-1; 9 bases map to TRBD1. CDR3 length: 15 amino acids. In germline, CDR1 is MNHEY, CDR2 SVGAGI. The J segment lost 4 bases and the V segment lost 0 bases, leaving 3 bases of the junction unmatched. Written as DNA, the CDR3 is TGTGCCAGCAGTTACTCGGGACAGGGATCCACTGAAGCTTTCTTT. Protein: CASSYSGQGSTEAFF.